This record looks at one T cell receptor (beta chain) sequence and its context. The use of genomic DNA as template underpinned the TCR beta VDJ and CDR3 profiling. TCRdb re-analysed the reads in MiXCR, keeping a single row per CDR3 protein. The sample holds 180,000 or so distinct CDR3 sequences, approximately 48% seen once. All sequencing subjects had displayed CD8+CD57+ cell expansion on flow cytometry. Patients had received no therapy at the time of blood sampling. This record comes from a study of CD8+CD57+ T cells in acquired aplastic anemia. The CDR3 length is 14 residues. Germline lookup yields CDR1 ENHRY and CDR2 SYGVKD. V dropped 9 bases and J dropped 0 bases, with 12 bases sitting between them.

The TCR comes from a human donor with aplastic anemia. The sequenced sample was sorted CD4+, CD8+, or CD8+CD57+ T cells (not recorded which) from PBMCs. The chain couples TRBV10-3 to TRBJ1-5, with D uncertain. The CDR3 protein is CAIADGYSNQPQHF. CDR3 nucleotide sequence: TGTGCCATAGCGGACGGGTATAGCAATCAGCCCCAGCATTTT.